This paragraph reports one TCR beta chain. Its specificity is unknown. The CDR3 sequence is 17 residues long. V lost 2 bases to trimming and J lost 1 base; unmatched junction nucleotides: 11. Germline V gene sequence: CDR1 SGHVS, CDR2 FQNEAQ. The data were taken from a study of T cells in narcolepsy. Study findings and constraints: Autoreactive clonotypes reportedly recurred in blood of same and different patients, not controls.

Assay: immunoSEQ multiplex PCR; the TCRdb copy retains only in-frame clones and omits some. The table includes about 24,000 clones, approximately 60% detected once. Input material: memory (CD45RA-) CD4+ T cells from blood. The TCR sequence derives from a human donor in good health. The rearrangement links TRBV7-8 to TRBJ2-7, with 7 bases that match TRBD2. DNA of the CDR3: TGTGCCAGCAGCTTACGGGGCAGCGGGACGTCTTCCTACGAGCAGTACTTC. Its translation: CASSLRGSGTSSYEQYF.